Shown below are 23 T cell receptor beta chains from a single sample sequenced in a study of cytomegalovirus exposure and HLA in healthy donors. A multiplex PCR was run with 60 Vbeta primers and 13 Jbeta primers. Clones were read by immunoSEQ multiplex PCR, and TCRdb kept only the in-frame ones, dropping some. In the table there are around 230,000 clones, 70% to 90% of which are singletons. The specimen sequenced was PBMCs. The receptors stem from a girl aged 2-10 years in good health and CMV-seronegative.

The rearrangement links TRBV6-6 to TRBJ1-1; D is possibly TRBD1 (6 bases). The CDR3 covers 16 residues. CDR1 and CDR2 from the germline V gene are MNHNY and SVGAGI (reference sequence). V was trimmed by 0 bases and J by 1 base, leaving 12 bases between them. The CDR3 nucleotides read TGTGCCAGCAGTTACTCGAGAAGGGGGGGGAACACTGAAGCTTTCTTT. Translation: CASSYSRRGGNTEAFF.

This sequence joins TRBV18 and TRBJ1-1; the D is unclear. Germline values: CDR1 KGHSH, CDR2 LQKENI. Trimming left V 5 bases short and J 5 bases short, with 6 bases between. This CDR3 is built from 11 residues. The CDR3 region is CASSAGTEAFF. The CDR3 nucleotides read TGTGCCAGCTCAGCAGGTACTGAAGCTTTCTTT.

This clone was detected only once. The chain recombines TRBV10-3 with TRBJ2-5, with 10 bases that match TRBD1. The end of the DNA is better explained by TRBJ2-7, so the J call may be wrong. The CDR3 is 14 residues long. Per germline, CDR1 ENHRY and CDR2 SYGVKD. CDR3: CAISSGQGSYEQYF. The DNA for the CDR3 is TGTGCCATCTCCTCGGGACAGGGGTCCTACGAGCAGTACTTC.

The rearrangement joins TRBV9 to TRBJ2-3; D not resolved. CDR1 is SGDLS, CDR2 YYNGEE, per germline. V was pared by 0 bases and J by 4 bases, with 9 bases between. This CDR3 region has 14 residues. In nucleotides, the CDR3 is TGTGCCAGCAGCGTAGCCCACTACCCAGATACGCAGTATTTT. It specifies CASSVAHYPDTQYF.

This chain connects TRBV7-9 to TRBJ2-1; unclear D gene. CDR3 size: 12 residues. The germline CDR1 and CDR2 sequences are SEHNR and FQNEAQ (reference sequence). V gave up 1 base and J gave up 7 bases, with 5 bases separating them. The CDR3 here is CASSLVRNEQFF. CDR3 nucleotide sequence: TGTGCCAGCAGCTTAGTGAGGAATGAGCAGTTCTTC. Drawing the rest from reference TRBV7-9 and TRBJ2-1, the complete variable domain is DTGVSQNPRHKITKRGQNVTFRCDPISEHNRLYWYRQTLGQGPEFLTYFQNEAQLEKSRLLSDRFSAERPKGSFSTLEIQRTEQGDSAMYLCASSLVRNEQFFGPGTRLTVL.

V gene TRBV10-2 combines with J gene TRBJ1-5, with D uncertain. The CDR3 extends over 13 amino acids. V was trimmed by 10 bases and J by 7 bases, leaving 17 bases between them. Germline CDR1 and CDR2: WSHSY and SAAADI. In DNA form, the CDR3 reads TGCGCCACCTCCAGACAACTCACACAGCCCCAGCATTTT. This gives the protein CATSRQLTQPQHF.

This chain links TRBV19 with TRBJ1-6, with a weak D call TRBD1 (5 bases). The CDR3 contains 18 residues. Germline V gene lookup returns CDR1 LNHDA and CDR2 SQIVND (reference sequence). V shed 5 bases and J shed 2 bases, with 19 bases lying between them. The CDR3 coding sequence is TGTGCCAGTAGTCCCCGCTCTTTGTGGGGCGCCTATAATTCACCCCTCCACTTT. Translated, it gives CASSPRSLWGAYNSPLHF.

J is TRBJ2-2 and V is TRBV6-1, with a weak D call TRBD2 (6 bases). The V end was cut by 6 bases, the J end by 4 bases, with 15 bases between. Germline V lookup: CDR1 MNHNS, CDR2 SASEGT. The CDR3 covers 15 residues. CDR3 DNA: TGTGCCAGCAGACTCACCGGGAGCGGCACCGGGGAGCTGTTTTTT. Translating it yields CASRLTGSGTGELFF.

V is TRBV5-1 and J is TRBJ2-3, with 7 nucleotides matching TRBD1. Germline trimming cut 5 bases from V and 2 bases from J; bases unmatched to any gene: 2. The CDR3 has 13 amino acids. CDR1 SGHRS and CDR2 YFSETQ come from the germline V gene. The CDR3 loop is CASRGQVTDTQYF. CDR3 nucleotides: TGCGCCAGCAGAGGACAGGTCACAGATACGCAGTATTTT.

V is TRBV5-1 and J is TRBJ2-1; 8 bases agree with TRBD2. Germline CDR1 SGHRS, CDR2 YFSETQ. The CDR3 consists of 15 residues. Trimming cost V 0 bases and J 2 bases; bases outside gene matches: 1. CDR3 loop: CASSLVAGPYNEQFF. CDR3 coding DNA: TGCGCCAGCAGCTTGGTAGCGGGGCCCTACAATGAGCAGTTCTTC. The variable domain in full, with the rest retrieved from reference TRBV5-1 and TRBJ2-1, is KAGVTQTPRYLIKTRGQQVTLSCSPISGHRSVSWYQQTPGQGLQFLFEYFSETQRNKGNFPGRFSGRQFSNSRSEMNVSTLELGDSALYLCASSLVAGPYNEQFFGPGTRLTVL.

This clone was detected only a few times. The V call is TRBV11-2, the J call TRBJ1-5, with no clear D. V was cut by 1 base and J by 5 bases, with 12 bases left in between. This CDR3 is 15 amino acids long. The germline CDR1 and CDR2 sequences are SGHAT and FQNNGV. For the CDR3, the DNA is TGTGCCAGCAGCTTAGGCGGACCGGGAGATCAGCCCCAGCATTTT. This sequence encodes CASSLGGPGDQPQHF.

The chain joins TRBV10-3 to TRBJ2-2; 7 bases match TRBD1. V dropped 9 bases and J dropped 0; count of bases not matched to a gene: 4. Germline CDR1 reads ENHRY; CDR2 reads SYGVKD. The CDR3 spans 14 residues. The CDR3 DNA is TGTGCCATGACCCAGGGGGCGAACACCGGGGAGCTGTTTTTT. Amino acid sequence: CAMTQGANTGELFF.

V is TRBV6-6 and J is TRBJ2-3; 7 positions match TRBD1. The CDR3 is 13 amino acids. The germline V gene encodes CDR1 MNHNY and CDR2 SVGAGI (reference sequence). V was pared by 7 bases and J by 7 bases, with 8 bases of the junction left unmatched. In nucleotides, the CDR3 is TGTGCCAGCATACCGACAGGGTCCAATACGCAGTATTTT. Translated: CASIPTGSNTQYF.

The CDR3 is CASSLLAGYNEQFF. CDR3 nucleotides: TGTGCCAGCAGCTTGCTAGCGGGGTACAATGAGCAGTTCTTC. The gene calls are TRBV5-5 and TRBJ2-1; 9 nucleotides match TRBD2. Germline trimming cut 1 base from V and 4 bases from J; bases unmatched to any gene: 0. CDR3 size: 14 residues. Germline loops: CDR1 SGHKS, CDR2 YYEKEE (reference sequence).

The chain has TRBV10-3 and TRBJ2-7, with 9 bases that match TRBD2. Germline-derived CDR1 and CDR2 are ENHRY and SYGVKD. V was pared by 5 bases and J by 0 bases, with 5 bases of the junction left unmatched. The CDR3 loop spans 15 amino acids. In nucleotides, the CDR3 is TGTGCCATCAGTAGTAGCGGGGGCCGCTCCTACGAGCAGTACTTC. It yields the protein CAISSSGGRSYEQYF.

This clone turned up a few times. The chain joins TRBV6-1 to TRBJ1-3; D call uncertain. The CDR3 is made up of 14 amino acids. Looked up from germline, CDR1 is MNHNS and CDR2 is SASEGT. Trimming pared 8 bases from V and 0 bases from J, leaving 11 bases between. As DNA, the CDR3 is TGTGCCAGCTTCTTCGGGATCTCTGGAAACACCATATATTTT. It specifies CASFFGISGNTIYF.

The chain uses TRBV7-9 and TRBJ2-5, with D possibly matching TRBD2 (5 bases). The CDR3 length is 13 residues. The V and J ends lost 5 bases and 5 bases respectively, with 12 bases between them. Germline V gene data show CDR1 as SEHNR and CDR2 as FQNEAQ (reference sequence). This chain's CDR3 is CASSRTSSETQYF. The DNA for the CDR3 is TGTGCCAGCAGCCGAACTAGTTCCGAGACCCAGTACTTC. The whole variable domain, remainder taken from reference TRBV7-9 and TRBJ2-5, is DTGVSQNPRHKITKRGQNVTFRCDPISEHNRLYWYRQTLGQGPEFLTYFQNEAQLEKSRLLSDRFSAERPKGSFSTLEIQRTEQGDSAMYLCASSRTSSETQYFGPGTRLLVL.

The chain has TRBV7-9 and TRBJ1-1, with D tentatively TRBD1 (5 bases). Deletions cut 7 bases from V and 2 bases from J, with 11 bases between. Per the germline V gene, CDR1 is SEHNR and CDR2 is FQNEAQ (reference sequence). The CDR3 has 13 amino acids. Written as DNA, the CDR3 is TGTGCCAGCATCCAGACAGCTAACACTGAAGCTTTCTTT. This codes for CASIQTANTEAFF.

The J gene is TRBJ1-2, the V gene TRBV6-6, with TRBD1 matching over 7 bases. The J segment lost 8 bases and the V segment lost 6 bases, leaving 9 bases of the junction unmatched. This CDR3 comprises 13 residues. Germline-derived CDR1 and CDR2 are MNHNY and SVGAGI (reference sequence). The CDR3 bases are TGTGCCAGCAGGGAGACAGGGAAGGAGGGCTACACCTTC. It codes for CASRETGKEGYTF.

The gene calls are TRBV19 and TRBJ1-2, with TRBD1 as a possible D gene (6 bases). The CDR3 loop spans 16 amino acids. Germline V gene lookup returns CDR1 LNHDA and CDR2 SQIVND (reference sequence). The V end was cut by 5 bases, the J end by 0 bases, with 16 bases between. Written as DNA, the CDR3 is TGTGCCAGTAGTCCGAGACCACAGGGAGCTAACTATGGCTACACCTTC. This encodes CASSPRPQGANYGYTF. Looking up the rest from reference TRBV19 and TRBJ1-2 gives the full variable domain: DGGITQSPKYLFRKEGQNVTLSCEQNLNHDAMYWYRQDPGQGLRLIYYSQIVNDFQKGDIAEGYSVSREKKESFPLTVTSAQKNPTAFYLCASSPRPQGANYGYTFGSGTRLTVV.

The CDR3 region has the DNA TGTGCCAGCAGCTTATATGGACAGGGAGGGAATTCACCCCTCCACTTT. Its translation is CASSLYGQGGNSPLHF. The rearrangement links TRBV7-3 to TRBJ1-6; 8 bases line up with TRBD1. The CDR3 loop spans 16 amino acids. Germline V gene lookup returns CDR1 SGHTA and CDR2 FQGTGA. The V gene end was trimmed by 2 bases and the J gene end by 7 bases; junction bases not matched to a gene: 7.

The chain joins TRBV10-3 to TRBJ2-3; tentative D call: TRBD1 (5 bases). V dropped 3 bases and J dropped 5 bases, with 6 bases sitting between them. The CDR3 consists of 12 residues. Germline CDR1 ENHRY, CDR2 SYGVKD. CDR3 sequence (DNA): TGTGCCATCAGTGATGACAGAGATACGCAGTATTTT. Translated: CAISDDRDTQYF.

The rearrangement joins TRBV7-2 to TRBJ2-2; 7 nucleotides agree with TRBD1. CDR1 and CDR2 from the germline V gene are SGHTA and FQGNSA. This CDR3 has 15 residues. V lost 5 bases to trimming and J lost 6 bases; unmatched junction nucleotides: 9. CDR3 sequence reads: CASSPTTGWSGELFF. As DNA, the CDR3 is TGTGCCAGCAGCCCAACGACAGGGTGGTCCGGGGAGCTGTTTTTT.